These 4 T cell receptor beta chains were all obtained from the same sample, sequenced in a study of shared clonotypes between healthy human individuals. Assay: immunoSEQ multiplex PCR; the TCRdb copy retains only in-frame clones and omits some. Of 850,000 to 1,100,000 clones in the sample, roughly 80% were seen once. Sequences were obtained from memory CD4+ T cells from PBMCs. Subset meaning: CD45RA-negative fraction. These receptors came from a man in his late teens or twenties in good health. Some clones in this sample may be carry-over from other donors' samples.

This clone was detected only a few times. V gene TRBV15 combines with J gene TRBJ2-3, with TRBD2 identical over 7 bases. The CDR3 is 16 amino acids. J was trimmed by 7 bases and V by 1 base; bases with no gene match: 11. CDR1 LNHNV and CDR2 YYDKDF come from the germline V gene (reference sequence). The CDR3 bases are TGTGCCACCAGCAGAGTAAGAGGGAGGGCCGACTATACGCAGTATTTT. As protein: CATSRVRGRADYTQYF.

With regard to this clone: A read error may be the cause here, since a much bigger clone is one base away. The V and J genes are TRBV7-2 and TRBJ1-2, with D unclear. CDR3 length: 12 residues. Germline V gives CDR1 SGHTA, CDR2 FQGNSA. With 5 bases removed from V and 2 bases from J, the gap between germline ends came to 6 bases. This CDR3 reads CASSRDNYGYTF. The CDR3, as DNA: TGTGCCAGCAGCCGAGACAACTATGGCTACACCTTC.

CDR3 region: CASSMWDRVYEQYF. The CDR3 DNA sequence: TGTGCCAGTAGTATGTGGGACAGGGTCTACGAGCAGTACTTC. The chain has TRBV19 and TRBJ2-7, with TRBD1 matching 9 bases. V lost 3 bases and J lost 3; bases outside the gene matches: 3. The CDR3 covers 14 residues. Per germline, CDR1 LNHDA and CDR2 SQIVND (reference sequence). Full variable domain (rest looked up from reference TRBV19 and TRBJ2-7): DGGITQSPKYLFRKEGQNVTLSCEQNLNHDAMYWYRQDPGQGLRLIYYSQIVNDFQKGDIAEGYSVSREKKESFPLTVTSAQKNPTAFYLCASSMWDRVYEQYFGPGTRLTVT.

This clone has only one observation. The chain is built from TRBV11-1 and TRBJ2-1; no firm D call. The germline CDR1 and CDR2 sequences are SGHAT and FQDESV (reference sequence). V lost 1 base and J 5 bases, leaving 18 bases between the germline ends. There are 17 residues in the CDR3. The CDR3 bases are TGTGCCAGCAGCTTAGACTCGTTAGCCTTACCCCACAATGAGCAGTTCTTC. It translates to CASSLDSLALPHNEQFF.